The 9 T cell receptor beta chains listed next were all sequenced from one sample in a study of T cell clones after liver transplantation. The protocol was immunoSEQ multiplex PCR, while the TCRdb copy is restricted to in-frame clones and leaves out a portion. The table has some 80,000 clones, roughly 84% seen once. The sample in question was CD4+ T cells from blood, obtained less than 50 months after liver transplant. These receptors were collected from a human patient who received a liver transplant. The graft donor may have contributed some T cells.

CDR3 sequence (DNA): TGTGCCACAGGGGGCGCGGCCTACAATGAGCAGTTCTTC. Amino acid sequence: CATGGAAYNEQFF. This sequence joins TRBV28 and TRBJ2-1; the match to TRBD1 covers 8 bases. Per germline, CDR1 MDHEN and CDR2 SYDVKM. The CDR3 has 13 residues. J was trimmed by 2 bases and V by 10 bases; bases with no gene match: 4.

The sample holds a few counts of this clone. The gene calls are TRBV9 and TRBJ2-2, with 8 positions matching TRBD2. Germline trimming cut 4 bases from V and 4 bases from J; bases unmatched to any gene: 9. This CDR3 comprises 16 residues. CDR1 is SGDLS and CDR2 is YYNGEE in the germline V gene. CDR3 bases: TGTGCCAGCAGCCCTACCTGGAGCGGGGGCACCGGGGAGCTGTTTTTT. This translates into CASSPTWSGGTGELFF.

The chain joins TRBV19 to TRBJ2-7, with 7 bases fitting TRBD1. The CDR3 length is 14 residues. In germline, CDR1 is LNHDA, CDR2 SQIVND (reference sequence). The J segment lost 0 bases and the V segment lost 5 bases, leaving 4 bases of the junction unmatched. DNA for the CDR3: TGTGCCAGTAGTGACGGACAGGCCTCCTACGAGCAGTACTTC. Its protein product is CASSDGQASYEQYF.

V usage is TRBV9 and J usage is TRBJ2-2, with TRBD1 as a possible D gene (5 bases). V shed 0 bases and J shed 6 bases, with 6 bases lying between them. Looked up from germline, CDR1 is SGDLS and CDR2 is YYNGEE. CDR3 size: 13 residues. As DNA, the CDR3 is TGTGCCAGCAGCGTAGAAGGGGCCGGGGAGCTGTTTTTT. Translated: CASSVEGAGELFF.

The chain recombines TRBV9 with TRBJ2-7, with 7 positions matching TRBD2. CDR3 length: 14 amino acids. V lost 0 bases, J lost 1 base, and 1 base stayed unmatched. Per germline, CDR1 SGDLS and CDR2 YYNGEE. The CDR3 is CASSVDGGSYEQYF. CDR3 DNA sequence: TGTGCCAGCAGCGTAGACGGGGGGTCCTACGAGCAGTACTTC.

The V call is TRBV5-1, the J call TRBJ2-5; no clear D. The CDR3 length is 11 residues. V lost 4 bases and J 3 bases, leaving 4 bases between the germline ends. From germline, CDR1 is SGHRS and CDR2 YFSETQ. This CDR3 is CASSIEETQYF. In nucleotides, the CDR3 is TGCGCCAGCAGCATAGAAGAGACCCAGTACTTC. The full variable domain, its missing parts supplied by reference TRBV5-1 and TRBJ2-5, is KAGVTQTPRYLIKTRGQQVTLSCSPISGHRSVSWYQQTPGQGLQFLFEYFSETQRNKGNFPGRFSGRQFSNSRSEMNVSTLELGDSALYLCASSIEETQYFGPGTRLLVL.

This chain uses TRBV7-7 with TRBJ2-3; a weak D match, TRBD1 (6 bases). CDR1 is SSHAT, CDR2 FNYEAQ, per germline (reference sequence). The CDR3 contains 14 residues. Trimming took 5 bases from V and 2 from J, leaving 11 bases between them. The chain's CDR3 is CASSVDRNTDTQYF. CDR3 nucleotide sequence: TGTGCCAGCAGCGTCGACAGGAACACAGATACGCAGTATTTT.

The chain employs TRBV12-5 and TRBJ2-7; D is possibly TRBD2 (6 bases). This CDR3 has 14 residues. Germline V lookup: CDR1 LGHNT, CDR2 FRNRAP. CDR3 loop: CSFRDSDSSYEQYF. As DNA, the CDR3 is TGTTCTTTCAGGGACTCCGACAGCTCCTACGAGCAGTACTTC.

This sequence joins TRBV12-5 and TRBJ2-2; TRBD2 agrees at 14 bases. Per germline, CDR1 LGHNT and CDR2 FRNRAP. This CDR3 region has 18 residues. With V trimmed by 1 base and J by 5 bases, 6 bases remained unmatched. CDR3 in DNA: TGTGCTAGTGGTTTGGAGGGACTAGCGGGAGTAAGGACCGGGGAGCTGTTTTTT. It yields the protein CASGLEGLAGVRTGELFF.